This section outlines one TCR beta chain sequence together with its context. Clones were sequenced by immunoSEQ multiplex PCR, and TCRdb holds only the in-frame ones, with some missing. The data contain around 510,000 clones, more than 95% of them seen just once; the ten biggest clones take up about 0.068%. Into CD45RA+ naive and CD45RA-negative memory subsets, the CD4+ cells were split. This record belongs to a study of shared clonotypes between healthy human individuals. Looking at the study overall: The donors, a couple of women and a few men, were aged 18 to 49.

This sequence originates from a woman in her thirties in good health. The sample comprised naive CD4+ T cells sorted from blood. The subset denotes: CD45RA+ positively selected.

The CDR3 loop reads CASSSTVGEKLFF. The CDR3 DNA reads as TGTGCCAGCAGTTCAACAGTAGGTGAAAAACTGTTTTTT. The V call is TRBV28, the J call TRBJ1-4, with D unclear. CDR3 size: 13 residues. Germline loops: CDR1 MDHEN, CDR2 SYDVKM. The V gene lost 4 bases and the J gene lost 7 bases, with 10 bases spanning the gap.